The rows below give T cell receptor beta chains drawn from one sample of a study of cytomegalovirus exposure and HLA in healthy donors. Assay: immunoSEQ multiplex PCR; the TCRdb copy retains only in-frame clones and omits some. The repertoire holds 140,000 or so clones, more than 80% seen once, with about 4.1% in the top ten. Sequencing was performed on PBMCs. The receptors here all came from a woman in her 40s in good health and CMV-seropositive. CDR3s include the opening cysteine and the closing phenylalanine or tryptophan. The order of the fields is CDR3 length, clone size, V gene, D gene, J gene, CDR3 protein, CDR3 DNA. D genes are given only for firm matches. Some rows have no size entry. The others give once, few or many, or a class for an expanded clone.

CDR3 length: 17; clone size: -; V gene: TRBV28; D gene: -; J gene: TRBJ1-2; CDR3 protein: CASSLPGTLSGNYGYTF; CDR3 DNA: TGTGCCAGCAGTTTACCCGGGACACTGTCTGGGAACTATGGCTACACCTTC
CDR3 length: 13; clone size: -; V gene: TRBV6-6; D gene: TRBD1; J gene: TRBJ1-2; CDR3 protein: CASSYPTGGGYTF; CDR3 DNA: TGTGCCAGCAGTTACCCGACAGGGGGCGGCTACACCTTC
CDR3 length: 15; clone size: few; V gene: TRBV13; D gene: TRBD1; J gene: TRBJ1-2; CDR3 protein: CASSSWTGDSYGYTF; CDR3 DNA: TGTGCCAGCAGCAGCTGGACAGGGGACAGCTATGGCTACACCTTC
CDR3 length: 14; clone size: -; V gene: TRBV6-1; D gene: -; J gene: TRBJ1-5; CDR3 protein: CASGEYFSNQPQHF; CDR3 DNA: TGTGCCAGCGGGGAGTATTTTAGCAATCAGCCCCAGCATTTT
CDR3 length: 17; clone size: -; V gene: TRBV5-4; D gene: TRBD1; J gene: TRBJ2-2; CDR3 protein: CASSSGQGYRNTGELFF; CDR3 DNA: TGTGCCAGCAGCTCCGGACAGGGGTATCGGAACACCGGGGAGCTGTTTTTT
CDR3 length: 16; clone size: -; V gene: TRBV19; D gene: -; J gene: TRBJ2-1; CDR3 protein: CASSILGRGTTNEQFF; CDR3 DNA: TGTGCCAGTAGTATTCTCGGGAGAGGAACCACCAATGAGCAGTTCTTC
CDR3 length: 15; clone size: few; V gene: TRBV7-2; D gene: -; J gene: TRBJ1-5; CDR3 protein: CASGPGGNSNQPQHF; CDR3 DNA: TGTGCCAGCGGCCCCGGGGGTAATAGCAATCAGCCCCAGCATTTT
CDR3 length: 15; clone size: once; V gene: TRBV7-3; D gene: TRBD2; J gene: TRBJ2-1; CDR3 protein: CASSILAGGNNEQFF; CDR3 DNA: TGTGCCAGCAGCATCCTAGCGGGGGGAAACAATGAGCAGTTCTTC
CDR3 length: 14; clone size: -; V gene: TRBV28; D gene: TRBD2; J gene: TRBJ2-1; CDR3 protein: CASTRGGTYNEQFF; CDR3 DNA: TGTGCCAGCACCCGCGGGGGAACCTACAATGAGCAGTTCTTC
CDR3 length: 15; clone size: -; V gene: TRBV7-9; D gene: TRBD1; J gene: TRBJ1-1; CDR3 protein: CSSSGSQGGSTEAFF; CDR3 DNA: TGTTCCAGCAGCGGGTCACAGGGGGGGAGCACTGAAGCTTTCTTT
CDR3 length: 15; clone size: -; V gene: TRBV7-6; D gene: TRBD2; J gene: TRBJ2-3; CDR3 protein: CASSLGSGGADTQYF; CDR3 DNA: TGTGCCAGCAGCTTGGGAAGCGGGGGCGCAGATACGCAGTATTTT
CDR3 length: 14; clone size: -; V gene: TRBV2; D gene: TRBD1; J gene: TRBJ1-2; CDR3 protein: CASNVQGRGYGYTF; CDR3 DNA: TGTGCCAGCAACGTACAGGGGAGAGGGTATGGCTACACCTTC
CDR3 length: 13; clone size: -; V gene: TRBV30; D gene: TRBD2; J gene: TRBJ2-5; CDR3 protein: CAWNSGGSKTQYF; CDR3 DNA: TGTGCCTGGAATTCGGGGGGTTCAAAGACCCAGTACTTC
CDR3 length: 17; clone size: -; V gene: TRBV9; D gene: TRBD2; J gene: TRBJ2-2; CDR3 protein: CASSPPGLAANTGELFF; CDR3 DNA: TGTGCCAGCAGCCCCCCGGGGCTAGCGGCGAACACCGGGGAGCTGTTTTTT
CDR3 length: 15; clone size: -; V gene: TRBV15; D gene: -; J gene: TRBJ1-1; CDR3 protein: CATSRVGGLHTEAFF; CDR3 DNA: TGTGCCACCAGCAGAGTAGGCGGGTTGCACACTGAAGCTTTCTTT
CDR3 length: 17; clone size: -; V gene: TRBV1; D gene: -; J gene: TRBJ2-3; CDR3 protein: CTSSQDRTSGGTDTQYF; CDR3 DNA: TGCACCAGCAGCCAAGATCGTACTAGCGGGGGCACAGATACGCAGTATTTT
CDR3 length: 13; clone size: -; V gene: TRBV6-6; D gene: TRBD2; J gene: TRBJ2-1; CDR3 protein: CASSPGTTSEQFF; CDR3 DNA: TGTGCCAGCTCTCCCGGGACTACTTCGGAGCAGTTCTTC
CDR3 length: 16; clone size: -; V gene: TRBV4-2; D gene: -; J gene: TRBJ2-2; CDR3 protein: CASSQASRANTGELFF; CDR3 DNA: TGTGCCAGCAGCCAAGCATCCAGGGCGAACACCGGGGAGCTGTTTTTT
CDR3 length: 15; clone size: -; V gene: TRBV9; D gene: TRBD1; J gene: TRBJ2-7; CDR3 protein: CASSTPDRPPGEQYF; CDR3 DNA: TGTGCCAGCAGCACCCCGGACAGGCCGCCGGGGGAGCAGTACTTC
CDR3 length: 15; clone size: -; V gene: TRBV5-6; D gene: -; J gene: TRBJ2-5; CDR3 protein: CASSLRGRGRETQYF; CDR3 DNA: TGTGCCAGCAGCTTGCGAGGTCGGGGGAGAGAGACCCAGTACTTC
CDR3 length: 13; clone size: -; V gene: TRBV7-9; D gene: -; J gene: TRBJ2-1; CDR3 protein: CASSLSLGYEQFF; CDR3 DNA: TGTGCCAGCAGCTTGAGTTTGGGCTATGAGCAGTTCTTC
CDR3 length: 15; clone size: -; V gene: TRBV9; D gene: -; J gene: TRBJ2-1; CDR3 protein: CASSEGGSSYNEQFF; CDR3 DNA: TGTGCCAGCAGCGAGGGGGGGAGCTCCTACAATGAGCAGTTCTTC
CDR3 length: 16; clone size: -; V gene: TRBV6-6; D gene: -; J gene: TRBJ2-1; CDR3 protein: CASSYWVPSSYNEQFF; CDR3 DNA: TGTGCCAGCAGTTACTGGGTACCTAGCTCCTACAATGAGCAGTTCTTC
CDR3 length: 14; clone size: -; V gene: TRBV5-1; D gene: TRBD1; J gene: TRBJ1-1; CDR3 protein: CASSLDRADTEAFF; CDR3 DNA: TGCGCCAGCAGCTTAGACAGGGCGGACACTGAAGCTTTCTTT
CDR3 length: 16; clone size: -; V gene: TRBV18; D gene: -; J gene: TRBJ2-7; CDR3 protein: CASSSIPGTFSYEQYF; CDR3 DNA: TGTGCCAGCTCAAGCATACCTGGGACTTTCTCCTACGAGCAGTACTTC